What follows are 3 T cell receptor beta chains derived from one specimen sequenced in a study of cytomegalovirus exposure and HLA in healthy donors. It was with 60 Vbeta and 13 Jbeta primers that the PCR ran. TCRdb's copy holds only in-frame clones and misses some; the assay was immunoSEQ multiplex PCR. The repertoire consists of some 200,000 clones, with around 80% occurring once and the leading ten covering 2% to 2.5%. The sequenced material came from PBMCs. The receptors were sampled from a woman aged 45-65 years in good health and CMV-seronegative.

The chain links TRBV30 to TRBJ2-7, with D possibly being TRBD2 (5 bases). Trimming removed 3 bases from V and 3 bases from J, with 24 bases in between. The CDR3 consists of 17 residues. The germline CDR1 and CDR2 sequences are GTSNPN and SVGIG (reference sequence). The CDR3 DNA reads as TGTGCCTGGAGGACCAATGTAGTATCCGGGATTAACTACGAGCAGTACTTC. Amino acids: CAWRTNVVSGINYEQYF.

The gene calls are TRBV19 and TRBJ2-1; D gene uncertain. The CDR3 spans 14 residues. With 3 bases removed from V and 7 bases from J, the gap between germline ends came to 13 bases. Looked up from germline, CDR1 is LNHDA and CDR2 is SQIVND (reference sequence). CDR3: CASSIALARNEQFF. The CDR3 DNA reads TGTGCCAGTAGTATCGCACTCGCGCGGAATGAGCAGTTCTTC.

The table lists this clone with a few counts. This sequence joins TRBV2 and TRBJ1-4; 9 bases agree with TRBD1. The CDR3 length is 15 residues. Germline trimming cut 7 bases from V and 0 bases from J; bases unmatched to any gene: 3. Germline-derived CDR1 and CDR2 are SNHLY and FYNNEI. The CDR3 spells CASMWTGATNEKLFF. The CDR3 region has the DNA TGTGCCAGCATGTGGACAGGGGCAACTAATGAAAAACTGTTTTTT.